One and the same sample provided the 20 T cell receptor beta chains below, sequenced in a study of T cell changes during pregnancy in multiple sclerosis. Generated by immunoSEQ multiplex PCR, the TCRdb table keeps only in-frame clones and is missing some. The sample lists some 80,000 clones, approximately 93% occurring once. The starting material was CD4+ T cells from peripheral blood mononuclear cells, obtained after pregnancy. These receptors all come from a female donor with multiple sclerosis, enrolled in a pregnancy study.

Only one count was recorded for this clone. In nucleotides, the CDR3 is TGTGCCAGCAGTGAGGACAGACCCTATGGCTACACCTTC. This codes for CASSEDRPYGYTF. The J gene is TRBJ1-2, the V gene TRBV2; possibly TRBD1 for D (6 bases). Trimming cost V 3 bases and J 4 bases, with 9 bases left between them. CDR1 and CDR2 from the germline V gene are SNHLY and FYNNEI. This CDR3 has 13 amino acids.

The chain is built from TRBV15 and TRBJ2-5; TRBD2 matches at 7 bases. Germline V lookup: CDR1 LNHNV, CDR2 YYDKDF (reference sequence). The V segment lost 1 base and the J segment 0 bases; nucleotides outside the gene matches: 8. The CDR3 is 17 residues long. CDR3 sequence (DNA): TGTGCCACCAGCAGAGGAGGGGCAGGGAGGGACCAAGAGACCCAGTACTTC. Its translation is CATSRGGAGRDQETQYF.

V usage is TRBV5-1 and J usage is TRBJ2-5, with 7 bases matching TRBD2. The trim removed 2 bases at V and 5 bases at J, leaving 9 bases unmatched. Germline V CDR1 and CDR2: SGHRS, YFSETQ. There are 15 residues in the CDR3. In DNA form, the CDR3 reads TGCGCCAGCAGCTTAATATCCCGGGAGGATGAGACCCAGTACTTC. Encoded protein: CASSLISREDETQYF.

The chain combines TRBV9 with TRBJ2-3; weak D call: TRBD2 (6 bases). V dropped 3 bases and J dropped 0 bases, with 14 bases sitting between them. The length of the CDR3 is 16 residues. Per germline, CDR1 SGDLS and CDR2 YYNGEE. CDR3 nucleotide sequence: TGTGCCAGCAGCGCGTCTAGCGCCGTGAGCACAGATACGCAGTATTTT. Its translation: CASSASSAVSTDTQYF.

The chain recombines TRBV6-6 with TRBJ2-1; no reliable D call. The germline V and J ends were trimmed by 7 bases and 6 bases, with 13 bases remaining between them. This CDR3 is built from 13 residues. The V gene's germline CDR1 is MNHNY and CDR2 SVGAGI (reference sequence). The DNA for the CDR3 is TGTGCCAGCACCTACCCACGAGGCAATGAGCAGTTCTTC. This encodes CASTYPRGNEQFF.

This clone has a single count. The chain joins TRBV4-2 to TRBJ2-7; TRBD2 agrees at 9 bases. The junction had 7 bases not matched to a gene; V was cut back by 0 bases and J by 7 bases. The CDR3 extends over 15 amino acids. Looked up from germline, CDR1 is LGHNA and CDR2 is YNFKEQ. In DNA form, the CDR3 reads TGTGCCAGCAGCCAAGATCCTAGCGGGATTGAAGAGCAGTACTTC. Protein sequence: CASSQDPSGIEEQYF.

The rearrangement uses TRBV19 and TRBJ2-1; the D gene is possibly TRBD2 (5 bases). Germline V gene data show CDR1 as LNHDA and CDR2 as SQIVND (reference sequence). The CDR3 length is 15 residues. V was cut by 3 bases and J by 2 bases, with 11 bases left in between. This CDR3 reads CASSMRGLPYNEQFF. The CDR3 DNA follows: TGTGCCAGTAGTATGAGAGGGTTACCCTACAATGAGCAGTTCTTC.

The J gene is TRBJ2-1, the V gene TRBV6-6, with 7 bases identical to TRBD1. The junction had 11 bases not matched to a gene; V was cut back by 0 bases and J by 9 bases. The germline CDR1 and CDR2 sequences are MNHNY and SVGAGI (reference sequence). The CDR3 is made up of 16 amino acids. The CDR3 nucleotides are TGTGCCAGCAGTTACTCGGAACAGGGGATAATGACTGAGCAGTTCTTC. Protein sequence: CASSYSEQGIMTEQFF.

V gene TRBV4-1 combines with J gene TRBJ2-7; 11 bases align to TRBD2. This CDR3 spans 17 amino acids. Trimming at V came to 2 bases and at J to 3 bases, leaving 9 bases not matched to a gene. The germline V gene has CDR1 MGHRA and CDR2 YSYEKL. CDR3 sequence reads: CASSQFSTSGKDYEQYF. CDR3 nucleotide sequence: TGCGCCAGCAGCCAATTCTCGACTAGCGGGAAAGACTACGAGCAGTACTTC.

The chain carries TRBV5-1 and TRBJ2-7; a possible D gene is TRBD2 (6 bases). Per germline, CDR1 SGHRS and CDR2 YFSETQ. The CDR3 runs 15 residues. V gave up 0 bases and J gave up 0 bases, with 10 bases separating them. The CDR3 coding sequence is TGCGCCAGCAGCTTGGGGGGGGTAAACTCCTACGAGCAGTACTTC. It specifies CASSLGGVNSYEQYF.

The chain links TRBV30 to TRBJ1-6; possible D gene TRBD1, 5 bases. The CDR3 loop spans 13 amino acids. V lost 5 bases, J lost 7 bases, and 12 bases lay in between. Germline V gene data show CDR1 as GTSNPN and CDR2 as SVGIG (reference sequence). The CDR3 DNA is TGTGCCTGGGGTACAGGCTCCAATTCACCCCTCCACTTT. This codes for CAWGTGSNSPLHF. Full variable domain (missing parts from reference TRBV30 and TRBJ1-6): SQTIHQWPATLVQPVGSPLSLECTVEGTSNPNLYWYRQAAGRGLQLLFYSVGIGQISSEVPQNLSASRPQDRQFILSSKKLLLSDSGFYLCAWGTGSNSPLHFGNGTRLTVT.

The rearrangement joins TRBV7-2 to TRBJ2-7; a weak D match, TRBD2 (5 bases). Germline V gene data show CDR1 as SGHTA and CDR2 as FQGNSA. CDR3 length equals 14 residues. The V end lost 5 bases, the J end lost 3 bases, and 14 bases lay between the germline ends. CDR3 nucleotide sequence: TGTGCCAGCAGCCCGAGAGGACTCCTCTACGAGCAGTACTTC. Translating it yields CASSPRGLLYEQYF.

This rearrangement joins TRBV5-4 to TRBJ2-7; 15 bases are shared with TRBD2. With V trimmed by 5 bases and J by 5 bases, 5 bases remained unmatched. Germline V gene lookup returns CDR1 SGHNT and CDR2 YYREEE (reference sequence). The CDR3 runs 15 residues. CDR3 in amino acids: CASSRGLAGGNEQYF. The DNA of the CDR3 is TGTGCCAGCAGTCGTGGACTAGCGGGAGGGAACGAGCAGTACTTC.

Points on this clone: Germline and junction disagree at one end, which may indicate a read error. The chain joins TRBV7-7 to TRBJ2-7; the D gene is possibly TRBD2 (5 bases). This CDR3 comprises 13 residues. Per the germline V gene, CDR1 is SSHAT and CDR2 is FNYEAQ (reference sequence). Written as DNA, the CDR3 is TGTGCTAGCAGCCTAGCCCTAGGTAACGAGCAGTACTTC. Its protein is CASSLALGNEQYF.

V usage is TRBV5-1 and J usage is TRBJ2-7; 8 nucleotides match TRBD1. With V trimmed by 0 bases and J by 3 bases, 8 bases remained unmatched. Germline V lookup: CDR1 SGHRS, CDR2 YFSETQ. This CDR3 has 16 amino acids. The CDR3 nucleotides are TGCGCCAGCAGCTTGGTGGGACAGGTCTCCCGCTACGAGCAGTACTTC. It encodes CASSLVGQVSRYEQYF.

The chain carries TRBV14 and TRBJ2-1, with D possibly TRBD2 on 6 matching bases. Trimming shortened V by 2 bases and J by 5 bases, and 13 bases separated the two germline ends. CDR1 is SGHDN and CDR2 is FVKESK in the germline V gene. The CDR3 is 15 amino acids. The CDR3 region is CASSQMGLANNEQFF. CDR3 in DNA: TGTGCCAGCAGCCAAATGGGTCTAGCGAACAATGAGCAGTTCTTC.

The rearrangement uses TRBV11-3 and TRBJ2-2; D is perhaps TRBD1 (6 bases). The CDR3 is 15 amino acids. V lost 5 bases and J 2 bases, leaving 12 bases between the germline ends. Germline V gene data show CDR1 as SGHNT and CDR2 as YENEEA. CDR3 DNA: TGTGCCAGCAGCGTTCAAGGGGGTAACACCGGGGAGCTGTTTTTT. Translated, it gives CASSVQGGNTGELFF.

The V call is TRBV9, the J call TRBJ2-2, with TRBD2 as a possible D gene (7 bases). With 0 bases removed from V and 4 bases from J, the gap between germline ends came to 16 bases. Per germline, CDR1 SGDLS and CDR2 YYNGEE. The CDR3 length is 17 residues. The CDR3 spells CASSVGGGGPGTGELFF. The CDR3 DNA reads TGTGCCAGCAGCGTAGGAGGGGGGGGGCCCGGCACCGGGGAGCTGTTTTTT.

This clone was observed a few times. This sequence joins TRBV7-6 and TRBJ2-5, with 11 bases lining up with TRBD1. Germline CDR1 and CDR2: SGHVS and FNYEAQ. This CDR3 comprises 17 residues. V was pared by 0 bases and J by 1 base, with 4 bases of the junction left unmatched. CDR3 protein: CASSLARGTGGQETQYF. In nucleotides, the CDR3 is TGTGCCAGCAGCTTAGCGAGGGGGACAGGGGGCCAAGAGACCCAGTACTTC.

The chain combines TRBV19 with TRBJ1-4, with D tentatively TRBD1 (5 bases). The CDR3 has 16 residues. With 5 bases removed from V and 8 bases from J, the gap between germline ends came to 21 bases. The germline gives CDR1 LNHDA, CDR2 SQIVND (reference sequence). CDR3 region: CASSDPLRGRYEKLFF. The CDR3 nucleotides are TGTGCCAGTAGTGACCCTCTTCGGGGGAGGTACGAAAAACTGTTTTTT.